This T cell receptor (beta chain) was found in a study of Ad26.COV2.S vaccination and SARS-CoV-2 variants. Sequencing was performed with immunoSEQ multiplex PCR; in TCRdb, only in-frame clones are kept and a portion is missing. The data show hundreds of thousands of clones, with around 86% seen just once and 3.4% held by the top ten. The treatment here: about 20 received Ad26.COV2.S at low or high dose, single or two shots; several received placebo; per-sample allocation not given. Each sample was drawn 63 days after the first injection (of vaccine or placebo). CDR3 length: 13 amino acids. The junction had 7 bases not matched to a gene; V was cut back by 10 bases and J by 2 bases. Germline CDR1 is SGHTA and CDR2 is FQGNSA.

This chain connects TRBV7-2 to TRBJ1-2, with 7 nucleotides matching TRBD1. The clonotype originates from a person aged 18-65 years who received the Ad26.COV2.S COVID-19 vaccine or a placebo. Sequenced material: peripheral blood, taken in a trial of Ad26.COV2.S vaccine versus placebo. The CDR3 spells CATNRGPNYGYTF. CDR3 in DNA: TGTGCCACCAACAGGGGCCCAAACTATGGCTACACCTTC.